This T cell receptor (beta chain) is drawn from a study of shared T cell receptors in the human thymus. Here immunoSEQ multiplex PCR was the method, and the copy in TCRdb shows in-frame clones only, minus some. Here the sample spans almost 550,000 clones, around 82% being singletons. V gave up 5 bases and J gave up 6 bases; unmatched junction bases: 14. CDR1 and CDR2 from the germline V gene are MNHEY and SMNVEV (reference sequence). There are 17 residues in the CDR3. Another study also made use of these data, one on human thymus T cells.

This rearrangement joins TRBV27 to TRBJ2-2, with 8 bases identical to TRBD1. The sequence came from a boy in the first two years of life with a congenital heart defect. Material: thymocytes. CDR3 loop: CASSTGQGILGPGELFF. The DNA of the CDR3 is TGTGCCAGCAGTACCGGACAGGGAATCCTCGGTCCCGGGGAGCTGTTTTTT.